Listed here is a single T cell receptor beta chain. The antigen remains undetermined. With 60 Vbeta and 13 Jbeta primers, the PCR was carried out. Measured with immunoSEQ multiplex PCR; TCRdb has only the in-frame clones, and not every one. The sample includes hundreds of thousands of clones, about four fifths seen only once; the top ten take approximately 6%. The data were taken from a study of cytomegalovirus exposure and HLA in healthy donors. Broader study findings: Reports described diagnosis of cytomegalovirus status by the classifier as highly specific and sensitive. Analysis was performed later, and it showed HLA-associated TCR beta chains to be more clonally expanded than equally common others. In most subjects, TCR beta sequences reportedly gave accurate predictions of HLA-A and HLA-B alleles.

With 4 bases clipped from V and 5 bases from J, the junction kept 3 bases outside the gene matches. CDR3 length equals 12 residues. The V gene's germline CDR1 is SGHRS and CDR2 YFSETQ. The TCR was taken from a man aged 35 to 55 in good health and CMV-seropositive. The sequencing sample was made of PBMCs. The chain has TRBV5-1 and TRBJ2-7; 7 positions match TRBD1. The CDR3 DNA sequence: TGCGCCAGCAGCCGCCAGGGGGACGAGCAGTACTTC. Residues: CASSRQGDEQYF.